A selection of T cell receptor beta chains follows, all from one sample in a study of tumor-infiltrating lymphocytes in localized non-small cell lung cancer. Sequenced by immunoSEQ multiplex PCR; TCRdb stores in-frame clones only, minus some. Among 11,000 to 15,000 clones listed, around 70% were seen once. Sequenced input: uninvolved lung tissue not adjacent to the tumor. These receptors came from a human donor with non-small cell lung cancer. The CDR3 runs from the conserved cysteine through the conserved F or W. A D gene is named only where the DNA matches it firmly. For some rows the clone size is stated as once, few or many, or as a class when expanded; others skip it.

clone size	D gene	V gene	J gene	CDR3 protein	CDR3 DNA
.	TRBD1	TRBV6-5	TRBJ1-1	CASTYRGSTEAFF	TGTGCCAGCACCTACAGGGGGAGCACTGAAGCTTTCTTT
.	.	TRBV7-6	TRBJ1-1	CASSLDHGNTEAFF	TGTGCCAGCAGCTTGGACCATGGGAACACTGAAGCTTTCTTT
.	.	TRBV7-2	TRBJ2-1	CASSTSPANEQFF	TGTGCCAGCAGCACCTCCCCGGCAAATGAGCAGTTCTTC
.	TRBD2	TRBV6-5	TRBJ2-1	CASNKGLAGAKQFF	TGTGCCAGCAATAAGGGACTAGCGGGGGCTAAGCAGTTCTTC
.	.	TRBV30	TRBJ1-2	CAWSVRVLTNGYTF	TGTGCCTGGAGTGTTAGGGTTCTCACCAATGGCTACACCTTC
.	TRBD1	TRBV5-8	TRBJ1-2	CASSLGDRVNYGYTF	TGTGCCAGCAGCTTAGGAGACAGGGTCAACTATGGCTACACCTTC
few	TRBD1	TRBV5-4	TRBJ2-7	CASRHDVGTGAYEQYF	TGTGCCAGCAGACATGACGTCGGGACAGGGGCCTACGAGCAGTACTTC
.	TRBD2	TRBV4-3	TRBJ2-2	CASSQGLAGDAAGELFF	TGCGCCAGCAGCCAAGGACTAGCGGGAGATGCGGCCGGGGAGCTGTTTTTT
few	.	TRBV7-2	TRBJ1-5	CASSLEADSNQPQHF	TGTGCCAGCAGCCTGGAGGCGGATAGCAATCAGCCCCAGCATTTT
.	.	TRBV9	TRBJ2-6	CASSVPRASGANVLTF	TGTGCCAGCAGCGTACCCCGAGCAAGTGGGGCCAACGTCCTGACTTTC
.	TRBD1	TRBV28	TRBJ1-2	CASSLDAGGDYGYTF	TGTGCCAGCAGTTTAGACGCAGGGGGCGACTATGGCTACACCTTC
once	.	TRBV9	TRBJ2-7	CASSVEVGPTYEQYF	TGTGCCAGCAGCGTAGAGGTGGGACCGACCTACGAGCAGTACTTC
.	.	TRBV6-1	TRBJ2-6	CASSEWGTKSSGANVLTF	TGTGCCAGCAGTGAATGGGGGACAAAGAGCTCTGGGGCCAACGTCCTGACTTTC
.	.	TRBV19	TRBJ2-2	CASSFLRQPNTGELFF	TGTGCCAGTAGTTTCCTACGGCAACCGAACACCGGGGAGCTGTTTTTT